This T cell receptor beta chain was profiled in a study of sequential checkpoint blockade in melanoma. Here immunoSEQ multiplex PCR was the method, and the copy in TCRdb shows in-frame clones only, minus some. The table has roughly 20,000 clones, 80% to 90% seen once. Treatment of the sample: randomized to nivolumab then ipilimumab (arm A) or the reverse (arm B). J was trimmed by 3 bases and V by 5 bases; bases with no gene match: 5. In germline, CDR1 is MDHEN, CDR2 SYDVKM. This CDR3 contains 14 residues. The origin of this receptor is a human donor with melanoma. The chain couples TRBV28 to TRBJ1-2, with 8 bases that match TRBD1. The sequencing used CD8+ T cells sorted from blood (inferred from file names), collected from a patient given nivolumab and ipilimumab in sequence. The CDR3 DNA is TGTGCCAGCAGTGCGACAGGGGAAGACTATGGCTACACCTTC. Translated, it gives CASSATGEDYGYTF.